This T cell receptor beta chain was documented in a study of T cell responses to AZD1222 COVID-19 vaccine. Overall study findings and caveats: White British ancestry dominated among donors, who included more females, and clonal diversity was possibly underestimated. Sampling that yielded the repertoires occurred only after the peak T cell response.

The method was immunoSEQ multiplex PCR; TCRdb's version includes in-frame clones alone and lacks a portion of them. The sample has about 86,000 clones; around 73% are singletons. This clone was picked up one time. Its cognate antigen is unknown. CDR3 length: 13 amino acids. With 1 base removed from V and 4 bases from J, the gap between germline ends came to 5 bases. CDR1 and CDR2 (germline): SGHAT, FQNNGV. The rearrangement links TRBV11-2 to TRBJ1-5, with D hard to call. The material sequenced was peripheral blood, taken on day 0 of AZD1222 vaccination. The clonotype originates from an adult in good health. CDR3 bases: TGTGCCAGCAGCTTAGGACTAAATCAGCCCCAGCATTTT. Translating it yields CASSLGLNQPQHF.